Here is one T cell receptor beta chain with its context. The data derive from a study of blood T cell repertoires in COVID-19. The overall study: COVID-19 samples from acute and convalescent phases originated in the United States, Italy and Spain. Sample material is recorded as cDNA or gDNA derived from T cells, B-cell-depleted T cells, or PBMCs.

Study processing details: The authors estimated nucleated cell counts from reference gene primer amplification. Clones were sequenced by immunoSEQ multiplex PCR, and TCRdb holds only the in-frame ones, with some missing. The V and J calls and clone size come from that table; D and trimming were worked out from the DNA. The sample holds around 160,000 clones, approximately 91% seen once. This CDR3 is 16 amino acids long. V shed 4 bases and J shed 6 bases, with 19 bases lying between them. The germline V gene has CDR1 MNHEY and CDR2 SVGEGT. The specimen sequenced was peripheral blood. V and J are TRBV6-2 or TRBV6-3 and TRBJ1-5; D may be TRBD1 (5 bases). The receptor's source is a human donor in a cohort sampled during active COVID-19. CDR3: CASSSPWDSGAQPQHF. The DNA of the CDR3 is TGTGCCAGCAGTTCCCCTTGGGACTCTGGGGCTCAGCCCCAGCATTTT.